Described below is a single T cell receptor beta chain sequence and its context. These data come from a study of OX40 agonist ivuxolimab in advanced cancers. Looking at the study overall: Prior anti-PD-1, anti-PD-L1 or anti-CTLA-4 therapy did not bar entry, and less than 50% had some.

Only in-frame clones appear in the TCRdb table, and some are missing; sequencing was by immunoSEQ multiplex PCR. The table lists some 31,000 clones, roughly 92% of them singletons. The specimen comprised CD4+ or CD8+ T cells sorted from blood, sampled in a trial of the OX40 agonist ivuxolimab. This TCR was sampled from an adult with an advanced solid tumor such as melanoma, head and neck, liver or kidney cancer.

In DNA, the CDR3 is TGCAGCGTCCGAGGGTGGTCGACGATGTACAATGAGCAGTTCTTC. Amino acids: CSVRGWSTMYNEQFF. The rearrangement links TRBV29-1 to TRBJ2-1; D possibly corresponds to TRBD2 (5 bases). The CDR3 spans 15 residues. Trimming took off 6 bases at V and 4 bases at J, with 19 bases between the two ends. CDR1 and CDR2 (germline): SQVTM, ANQGSEA.